A selection of T cell receptor beta chains follows, all from one sample in a study of neoadjuvant anti-PD-1 for oral cavity cancer. Sequenced by immunoSEQ multiplex PCR; TCRdb stores in-frame clones only, minus some. Seen here are about 14,000 clones, roughly 70% observed once, and the top ten hold 2% to 2.5%. The sample was PBMCs, taken after nivolumab (anti-PD-1) treatment. Receptors originate from a person between 35 and 79 years old with oral cavity squamous cell carcinoma. CDR3s include the opening cysteine and the closing phenylalanine or tryptophan. The D gene is left open where the match is weak. Clone size, where shown, is once, few, many, or a class for clones that have expanded.

>.|TRBJ2-2|TRBV5-4|.
TGTGCCAGCAGCTTGGAGGGCCCCTATGGGGGGGAGCTGTTTTTT
CASSLEGPYGGELFF
>.|TRBJ2-7|TRBV1|.
TGCACCAGCAGCCAAGATTGTCTAGCGGGAGTATATATCGAGCAGTACTTC
CTSSQDCLAGVYIEQYF
>TRBD1|TRBJ1-6|TRBV5-6|few
TGTGCCAGCAGCTTGATGGGGACAGGGTTGGTTCCCCTCCACTTT
CASSLMGTGLVPLHF
>TRBD1|TRBJ2-7|TRBV15|few
TGTGCCACCAGCAGAGATCTACAGGGGGCTGGAGACGAGCAGTACTTC
CATSRDLQGAGDEQYF
>TRBD1|TRBJ1-5|TRBV5-6|.
TGTGCCAGCAGCTCGACAGGGGCCGCCGTAGTTCCGCCCCAGCATTTT
CASSSTGAAVVPPQHF
>.|TRBJ1-2|TRBV6-1|.
TGTGCCAGCAGTGAAATGAACCGCTTCAGAGCTGGCTACACCTTC
CASSEMNRFRAGYTF
>TRBD1|TRBJ2-7|TRBV10-2|few
TGCGCCAGCAGTGAGCCCAGACAGGGGACCTACGAGCAGTACTTC
CASSEPRQGTYEQYF
>TRBD1|TRBJ2-4|TRBV10-3|.
TGTGCCATCAGTGAGAGTGACGTGACAGGGACGTTAGCCAAAAACATTCAGTACTTC
CAISESDVTGTLAKNIQYF
>.|TRBJ2-2|TRBV9|.
TGTGCCAGCAGCGTCTCAGGGAGCTACACCGGGGAGCTGTTTTTT
CASSVSGSYTGELFF
>.|TRBJ2-7|TRBV5-5|.
TGTGCCAGCAGCTTGCCCCCGTCGGAGCAGTACTTC
CASSLPPSEQYF
>.|TRBJ1-1|TRBV5-1|few
TGCGCCAGCAGCTTGAGGACAGTGAACACTGAAGCTTTCTTT
CASSLRTVNTEAFF
>.|TRBJ2-2|TRBV19|.
TGTGCCAGTAGTCCTCCGGGACAACACACCGGGGAGCTGTTTTTT
CASSPPGQHTGELFF
>TRBD1|TRBJ1-2|TRBV2|.
TGTGCCAGCAGAGATTTCAGGGGGCTGTATGGCTACACCTTC
CASRDFRGLYGYTF
>TRBD2|TRBJ2-3|TRBV5-1|.
TGCGCCAGCAGCCCCGTAGCGGGGGCCGACACAGATACGCAGTATTTT
CASSPVAGADTDTQYF
>.|TRBJ1-5|TRBV5-6|once
TGTGCCAGCAGCTTGTATCAAGGGAGGATGAATCAGCCCCAGCATTTT
CASSLYQGRMNQPQHF
>TRBD1|TRBJ2-2|TRBV25-1|.
TGTGCCAGCAGTGAATTAGGGACAGGGCTAACCGGGGAGCTGTTTTTT
CASSELGTGLTGELFF
>.|TRBJ2-4|TRBV2|.
TGTGCCAGCAGTGTTGGTAGGGCCAAAAACATTCAGTACTTC
CASSVGRAKNIQYF
>.|TRBJ2-3|TRBV19|.
TGTGCCAGTAGTATGCAGGGGACAGATACGCAGTATTTT
CASSMQGTDTQYF
>.|TRBJ2-1|TRBV6-5|.
TGTGCCAGCAGTTACAGGCAGGAAAGTGAGCAGTTCTTC
CASSYRQESEQFF
>.|TRBJ2-2|TRBV5-1|.
TGCGCCAGCAGCTTTGGGGGGGCGACCGGGGAGCTGTTTTTT
CASSFGGATGELFF
>TRBD1|TRBJ1-1|TRBV5-1|.
TGCGCCAGCAGACCCCGACAGGGAAGGGTCACTGAAGCTTTCTTT
CASRPRQGRVTEAFF
>.|TRBJ2-4|TRBV30|.
TGTGCCTGGGCCGGCATTCAGTACTTC
CAWAGIQYF
>TRBD1|TRBJ2-2|TRBV7-6|.
TGTGCCAGCAGTGGGGGGTACAGGGGGCCTCCCGGGGAGCTGTTTTTT
CASSGGYRGPPGELFF
>.|TRBJ2-6|TRBV6-1|.
TGTGCCAGCAGTGGAGATCTCTATTCTGGGGCCAACGTCCTGACTTTC
CASSGDLYSGANVLTF
>.|TRBJ1-4|TRBV7-9|.
TGTGCCAGCAGCCCGCGGGGGCTCGGGACTAATGAAAAACTGTTTTTT
CASSPRGLGTNEKLFF
>TRBD2|TRBJ2-7|TRBV11-2|few
TGTGCCAGCAGTGCCCTCGGACTAGGGTACGACGAGCAGTACTTC
CASSALGLGYDEQYF
>TRBD1|TRBJ1-4|TRBV2|.
TGTGCCAGCAGGGGGACAGGGATTGGTGAAAAACTGTTTTTT
CASRGTGIGEKLFF
>.|TRBJ1-5|TRBV7-2|few
TGTGCCAGCAGCTTCACAGTGACGGTAGGGCCCCAGCATTTT
CASSFTVTVGPQHF
>TRBD2|TRBJ2-5|TRBV6-1|once
TGTGCCAGCAGGTCACTTAGCGGGAGTGAGACCCAGTACTTC
CASRSLSGSETQYF
>.|TRBJ1-5|TRBV2|once
TGTGCCAGCAGTGATGGGCCAGGGGGCAATCAGCCCCAGCATTTT
CASSDGPGGNQPQHF
>.|TRBJ1-1|TRBV2|few
TGTGCCAGCACTACAGGGAACACTGAAGCTTTCTTT
CASTTGNTEAFF
>.|TRBJ2-7|TRBV5-1|.
TGCGCCAGCAGCAACACCATGTACTCCTACGAGCAGTACTTC
CASSNTMYSYEQYF
>TRBD1|TRBJ2-7|TRBV5-1|few
TGCGCCAGCCGGCCGGGACAGGGGTCCGAGCAGTACTTC
CASRPGQGSEQYF
>TRBD2|TRBJ2-1|TRBV13|.
TGTGCCAGCAGCTTAGAGTTGCGGGAGAATGAGCAGTTCTTC
CASSLELRENEQFF
>.|TRBJ1-1|TRBV28|few
TGTGCCAGCAGACTGAACACTGAAGCTTTCTTT
CASRLNTEAFF
>TRBD1|TRBJ1-4|TRBV7-9|.
TGTGCCAGCGGGACAGGGGGCGCGGTCGGTGAAAAACTGTTTTTT
CASGTGGAVGEKLFF
>TRBD2|TRBJ2-1|TRBV10-3|once
TGTGCCATCATTAGCGGGTACCCCAGGGAGCAGTTCTTC
CAIISGYPREQFF
>.|TRBJ1-2|TRBV5-5|.
TGTGCCAGCAGCATGATTGGGGGCGCGAGGTCTAACTATGGCTACACCTTC
CASSMIGGARSNYGYTF
>.|TRBJ2-5|TRBV6-5|.
TGTGCCAGCAGTTACGGGGGGCAGACCCAGTACTTC
CASSYGGQTQYF
>TRBD1|TRBJ2-5|TRBV4-1|.
TGCGCCAGCAGCCAGTGGGACAGTTTAGTCGCGGAGACCCAGTACTTC
CASSQWDSLVAETQYF
>.|TRBJ2-7|TRBV6-6|.
TGTGCCAGCAGTCCCTTGGTAGCGACCTACGAGCAGTACTTC
CASSPLVATYEQYF
>TRBD2|TRBJ2-7|TRBV7-9|.
TGTGCCAGCAGCTCGACTAGCGCTTACGAGCAGTACTTC
CASSSTSAYEQYF
>TRBD2|TRBJ2-1|TRBV11-3|.
TGTGCCAGCAGCTCCACGGGCGGGAGGCAGTTCTTC
CASSSTGGRQFF
>TRBD1|TRBJ2-5|TRBV9|.
TGTGCCAGCAGCACAGGACAGGCGACTATACAAGAGACCCAGTACTTC
CASSTGQATIQETQYF
>.|TRBJ2-7|TRBV5-8|once
TGTGCCAGCAGCCCGCCGGCCCGTCTCCTTCTTGAGCAGTACTTC
CASSPPARLLLEQYF
>.|TRBJ2-1|TRBV2|.
TGTGCCAGCAGACCCAACCCGGGCTCCTACAATGAGCAGTTCTTC
CASRPNPGSYNEQFF
>TRBD1|TRBJ1-5|TRBV28|.
TGTGCCAGCAGTTCCCGGGACAGGGGAGGCCAGCCCCAGCATTTT
CASSSRDRGGQPQHF
>.|TRBJ1-2|TRBV30|.
TGTGCCTGGTTGGCGGGGTTGGCTCTTGGCTACACCTTC
CAWLAGLALGYTF
>TRBD1|TRBJ1-5|TRBV2|few
TGTGCCAGCAGCCTAAGGGACAGAAGAAATCAGCCCCAGCATTTT
CASSLRDRRNQPQHF